This entry lists 32 T cell receptor beta chains sequenced from one sample in a study of radiation and T cells in renal cell carcinoma. This sample's time point: blood 2 weeks post-SBRT. Treatment of the sample: 15 Gy SBRT to primary tumor, nephrectomy 4 weeks later. The method was immunoSEQ multiplex PCR; TCRdb's version includes in-frame clones alone and lacks a portion of them. The sample lists about 130,000 clones; 85% to 90% were seen once. The sample in question was blood, obtained from a patient whose treatment included radiotherapy and nephrectomy. These receptors all come from a woman aged 65 to 85 with renal cell carcinoma.

The chain couples TRBV11-3 to TRBJ1-2; D might be TRBD1 (6 bases). CDR1 is SGHNT, CDR2 YENEEA, per germline. This CDR3 spans 19 amino acids. Deletions cut 0 bases from V and 3 bases from J, with 23 bases between. This CDR3 is CASSLDRWITGKYHYGYTF. Written as DNA, the CDR3 is TGTGCCAGCAGCTTAGATCGTTGGATCACAGGGAAGTATCACTATGGCTACACCTTC.

The J gene is TRBJ1-6, the V gene TRBV2, with D possibly being TRBD1 (6 bases). Germline loops: CDR1 SNHLY, CDR2 FYNNEI. The CDR3 covers 12 residues. Deletions cut 6 bases from V and 10 bases from J, with 10 bases between. This CDR3 is CASRQGSSPLHF. CDR3 nucleotide sequence: TGTGCCAGCAGACAGGGTTCCTCACCCCTCCACTTT.

This chain uses TRBV5-4 with TRBJ2-7; no reliable D call. The CDR3 runs 12 residues. Trimming took off 4 bases at V and 3 bases at J, with 8 bases between the two ends. Germline CDR1 is SGHNT and CDR2 is YYREEE (reference sequence). The CDR3 spells CASSLDDYEQYF. The CDR3 DNA sequence: TGTGCCAGCAGCCTCGACGACTACGAGCAGTACTTC.

The chain joins TRBV6-4 to TRBJ2-2; maybe TRBD2 (6 bases). V lost 8 bases to trimming and J lost 5 bases, with 15 bases between them. The germline V gene has CDR1 MRHNA and CDR2 SNTAGT. This CDR3 has 14 amino acids. The CDR3 protein is CASQVRAGTGELFF. Written as DNA, the CDR3 is TGTGCCAGCCAAGTCAGGGCGGGGACCGGGGAGCTGTTTTTT.

The V call is TRBV5-1, the J call TRBJ1-3; TRBD1 matches 9 bases. The CDR3 covers 15 residues. V shed 3 bases, J shed 4 bases, and the junction held 5 bases outside the gene matches. Looked up from germline, CDR1 is SGHRS and CDR2 is YFSETQ. The CDR3 nucleotides read TGCGCCAGCAGCTCGGGACAGGGAGACGGAAACACCATATATTTT. It yields the protein CASSSGQGDGNTIYF.

The J gene is TRBJ1-6, the V gene TRBV28; tentatively, D is TRBD1 (6 bases). CDR3 length: 14 amino acids. Germline-derived CDR1 and CDR2 are MDHEN and SYDVKM. The V gene lost 3 bases and the J gene lost 9 bases, with 12 bases spanning the gap. Written as DNA, the CDR3 is TGTGCCAGCAGTTTTGGGGGCGAATCTTCACCCCTCCACTTT. This sequence encodes CASSFGGESSPLHF.

The rearrangement uses TRBV6-1 and TRBJ1-2; D possibly corresponds to TRBD1 (5 bases). Trimming cost V 6 bases and J 6 bases, with 17 bases left between them. Per germline, CDR1 MNHNS and CDR2 SASEGT. CDR3 length equals 14 residues. The CDR3 DNA reads as TGTGCCAGCAGCAGACTCGCGGAGGGGCATGGCTACACCTTC. Its protein is CASSRLAEGHGYTF.

J is TRBJ1-2 and V is TRBV29-1; no clear D gene. Deletions cut 3 bases from V and 6 bases from J, with 5 bases between. Germline V gene sequence: CDR1 SQVTM, CDR2 ANQGSEA. This CDR3 comprises 10 residues. The CDR3 here is CSVDTDGYTF. CDR3 sequence (DNA): TGCAGCGTTGACACAGATGGCTACACCTTC.

This chain joins TRBV19 and TRBJ2-5, with 7 bases matching TRBD2. The germline gives CDR1 LNHDA, CDR2 SQIVND (reference sequence). CDR3 length equals 15 residues. J was trimmed by 2 bases and V by 7 bases; bases with no gene match: 10. CDR3: CASNHWASGQETQYF. The CDR3 region has the DNA TGTGCCAGTAATCATTGGGCTAGCGGTCAAGAGACCCAGTACTTC.

This clone has only a few counts. The junction differs from germline at one of its ends, possibly a read error. V usage is TRBV7-7 and J usage is TRBJ2-5; either TRBD1 or TRBD2 may supply D (5 bases each). The CDR3 is made up of 15 amino acids. The germline V gene encodes CDR1 SSHAT and CDR2 FNYEAQ (reference sequence). CDR3 nucleotide sequence: TGTGCTAGCAGCTTAGATGGGACCCACCAAGAGACCCAGTACTTC. This translates into CASSLDGTHQETQYF.

The genes are TRBV18 and TRBJ1-5; tentative D call: TRBD1 (6 bases). Germline CDR1 is KGHSH and CDR2 is LQKENI. The CDR3 has 13 residues. V was cut by 2 bases and J by 7 bases, with 9 bases left in between. CDR3 nucleotides: TGTGCCAGCTCACCAGCAGGGGAACAGCCCCAGCATTTT. This codes for CASSPAGEQPQHF.

J is TRBJ1-3 and V is TRBV9, with 9 bases matching TRBD1. The CDR3 has 16 amino acids. Trimming at V came to 4 bases and at J to 2 bases, leaving 7 bases not matched to a gene. Per germline, CDR1 SGDLS and CDR2 YYNGEE. The CDR3 reads CASSPYDRGTGNTIYF. Here the CDR3 DNA reads TGTGCCAGCAGCCCCTACGACAGGGGGACTGGAAACACCATATATTTT.

This sequence joins TRBV7-8 and TRBJ2-7, with D perhaps being TRBD1 or TRBD2 (5 bases each). This CDR3 is built from 13 residues. Per germline, CDR1 SGHVS and CDR2 FQNEAQ. Trimming removed 6 bases at V and 3 bases at J, with 12 bases between. The CDR3 is CASSPGAGYEQYF. The DNA for the CDR3 is TGTGCCAGCAGTCCTGGGGCGGGCTACGAGCAGTACTTC.

The chain has TRBV6-1 and TRBJ2-5; TRBD1 aligns across 10 bases. After removal of 6 bases from V and 4 bases from J, the junction contained 8 bases not matched to a gene. This CDR3 has 15 amino acids. Germline V CDR1 and CDR2: MNHNS, SASEGT. The chain's CDR3 is CASSPTGQGLETQYF. For the CDR3, the DNA is TGTGCCAGCAGCCCAACGGGACAGGGGCTAGAGACCCAGTACTTC.

The V gene is TRBV6-5, the J gene TRBJ2-7, with unresolved D. The CDR3 is made up of 16 amino acids. V gave up 2 bases and J gave up 2 bases, with 16 bases separating them. The germline V gene has CDR1 MNHEY and CDR2 SVGAGI. CDR3 loop: CASSYKAANFPYEQYF. Here the CDR3 DNA reads TGTGCCAGCAGTTACAAAGCAGCGAATTTCCCCTACGAGCAGTACTTC.

This chain connects TRBV30 to TRBJ2-6, with D unclear. The germline CDR1 and CDR2 sequences are GTSNPN and SVGIG (reference sequence). V was shortened by 6 bases and J by 4 bases, with 7 bases between the two germline ends. CDR3 length equals 12 residues. The CDR3 spells CACSRGANVLTF. The CDR3 nucleotides read TGTGCCTGCTCACGGGGGGCCAACGTCCTGACTTTC.

V and J are TRBV4-3 and TRBJ2-1; TRBD2 agrees at 7 bases. V lost 2 bases and J lost 5; bases outside the gene matches: 3. The CDR3 consists of 14 residues. The germline V gene encodes CDR1 LGHNA and CDR2 YSLEER. The CDR3 DNA reads as TGCGCCAGCAGCCAAATTGGGGGGGACAATGAGCAGTTCTTC. As protein: CASSQIGGDNEQFF.

The chain employs TRBV19 and TRBJ2-7; TRBD1 matches at 9 bases. CDR3 size: 15 residues. The trim removed 1 base at V and 6 bases at J, leaving 7 bases unmatched. Germline CDR1 and CDR2: LNHDA and SQIVND (reference sequence). The CDR3 bases are TGTGCCAGTAGTATAGGGGGGGGACAGGGCTCCGAGCAGTACTTC. It is translated as CASSIGGGQGSEQYF.

The genes are TRBV29-1 and TRBJ2-3; no clear D. The CDR3 loop spans 11 amino acids. V lost 1 base and J 7 bases, leaving 6 bases between the germline ends. Germline-derived CDR1 and CDR2 are SQVTM and ANQGSEA. CDR3 bases: TGCAGCGTTGAAGGTGATCATACGCAGTATTTT. Translated: CSVEGDHTQYF.

The V call is TRBV6-5, the J call TRBJ1-1, with a possible D match to TRBD1 (5 bases). This CDR3 has 13 residues. Germline values: CDR1 MNHEY, CDR2 SVGAGI. V lost 6 bases, J lost 4 bases, and 12 bases lay in between. DNA for the CDR3: TGTGCCAGCAGCGCCGGACAACCCACTGAAGCTTTCTTT. This translates into CASSAGQPTEAFF.

The chain is built from TRBV11-2 and TRBJ2-5, with TRBD1 matching 11 bases. The CDR3 runs 16 residues. Germline V gene data show CDR1 as SGHAT and CDR2 as FQNNGV. J was trimmed by 5 bases and V by 5 bases; bases with no gene match: 10. The CDR3 nucleotides read TGTGCCAGCAGCCCTGGACAGGGGGCTGGTTGGGAGACCCAGTACTTC. It yields the protein CASSPGQGAGWETQYF.

This sequence joins TRBV5-1 and TRBJ2-7; 12 nucleotides agree with TRBD1. The CDR3 spans 15 residues. The V gene's germline CDR1 is SGHRS and CDR2 YFSETQ. With V trimmed by 0 bases and J by 6 bases, 4 bases remained unmatched. The CDR3 nucleotides are TGCGCCAGCAGCTTGGCCGGGACAGGGGGCGTCGAGCAGTACTTC. It yields the protein CASSLAGTGGVEQYF.

This chain links TRBV6-1 with TRBJ1-4, with D unresolved. The V and J ends lost 6 bases and 2 bases respectively, with 10 bases between them. The CDR3 covers 14 residues. The germline V gene has CDR1 MNHNS and CDR2 SASEGT. The CDR3 here is CASRKDETNEKLFF. As DNA, the CDR3 is TGTGCCAGCAGAAAGGACGAGACTAATGAAAAACTGTTTTTT.

V and J are TRBV4-3 and TRBJ2-7; D ambiguous. V gave up 0 bases and J gave up 6 bases, with 6 bases separating them. The germline V gene encodes CDR1 LGHNA and CDR2 YSLEER. The CDR3 has 12 residues. CDR3 in DNA: TGCGCCAGCAGCCAAGACAGGCGCGAGCAGTACTTC. This sequence encodes CASSQDRREQYF.

The rearrangement links TRBV9 to TRBJ1-4; TRBD1 might be the D (5 bases). The CDR3 length is 15 residues. Trimming shortened V by 2 bases and J by 8 bases, and 16 bases separated the two germline ends. Germline CDR1 is SGDLS and CDR2 is YYNGEE. The DNA of the CDR3 is TGTGCCAGCAGCGTTGGGACCGTAGGAGGCGAAAAACTGTTTTTT. Its translation: CASSVGTVGGEKLFF.

The chain has TRBV7-9 and TRBJ2-7, with D uncertain. The CDR3 sequence is 14 residues long. Deletions cut 5 bases from V and 0 bases from J, with 11 bases between. In germline, CDR1 is SEHNR, CDR2 FQNEAQ (reference sequence). CDR3 coding DNA: TGTGCCAGCAGCCAACCCCTTAGCTCCTACGAGCAGTACTTC. This translates into CASSQPLSSYEQYF.

The chain is built from TRBV6-1 and TRBJ1-5; no reliable D call. With 8 bases removed from V and 3 bases from J, the gap between germline ends came to 14 bases. The CDR3 covers 14 residues. Per the germline V gene, CDR1 is MNHNS and CDR2 is SASEGT. CDR3 in amino acids: CASSHGLDNQPQHF. As DNA, the CDR3 is TGTGCCAGCTCTCACGGTTTGGACAATCAGCCCCAGCATTTT.

The chain uses TRBV30 and TRBJ1-2, with 8 positions matching TRBD1. The CDR3 length is 15 residues. J was trimmed by 0 bases and V by 0 bases; bases with no gene match: 3. CDR1 GTSNPN and CDR2 SVGIG come from the germline V gene (reference sequence). The CDR3 DNA sequence: TGTGCCTGGAGTGTACGACAGGGGACTAACTATGGCTACACCTTC. It is translated as CAWSVRQGTNYGYTF.

The J gene is TRBJ1-2, the V gene TRBV7-3, with D perhaps TRBD1 (5 bases). V was shortened by 5 bases and J by 6 bases, with 13 bases between the two germline ends. The CDR3 is 13 amino acids. Germline CDR1 reads SGHTA; CDR2 reads FQGTGA. In DNA form, the CDR3 reads TGTGCCAGCAGCCCGGGGAGGGGCCATGGCTACACCTTC. Encoded protein: CASSPGRGHGYTF.

The rearrangement joins TRBV5-1 to TRBJ2-2; 8 bases line up with TRBD2. The CDR3 covers 17 residues. The junction had 11 bases not matched to a gene; V was cut back by 3 bases and J by 4 bases. Germline CDR1 is SGHRS and CDR2 is YFSETQ. CDR3 coding DNA: TGCGCCAGCAGCTCAACCTCCGGGACTAGGCTCACCGGGGAGCTGTTTTTT. Amino acids: CASSSTSGTRLTGELFF.

The genes are TRBV29-1 and TRBJ2-7, with D possibly being TRBD1 (5 bases). V lost 5 bases to trimming and J lost 2 bases, with 16 bases between them. The CDR3 is 14 amino acids. Looked up from germline, CDR1 is SQVTM and CDR2 is ANQGSEA. CDR3 residues: CSVHSAGSPYEQYF. DNA for the CDR3: TGCAGCGTTCACTCTGCAGGGTCTCCCTACGAGCAGTACTTC.

This clone showed up just once. The V call is TRBV5-4, the J call TRBJ1-1; 8 bases agree with TRBD1. The ends lost 2 bases at V and 4 bases at J; junction bases unmatched: 7. Per germline, CDR1 SGHNT and CDR2 YYREEE (reference sequence). The CDR3 length is 15 residues. CDR3 sequence: CASSLSQGVGTEAFF. The CDR3 bases are TGTGCCAGCAGCTTATCACAGGGGGTCGGCACTGAAGCTTTCTTT.